This paragraph reports one T cell receptor beta chain. This receptor's antigen is unknown. No much larger clone is present one base from it, and per-base qualities are unavailable. The treatment or condition label, read with the paper, signifies: in vitro stimulation with specific CMV peptide epitopes to enrich CMV-specific T cells. The sample originates from a study of T cell repertoires in cytomegalovirus infection (dated by TCRdb to between 2017 and 2020). Background on the whole study: Peptide stimulations targeted recently identified HLA-C-restricted CMV epitopes, whose presentation resists viral immunomodulation, together with well-studied HLA-B-restricted epitopes. The HLA type of each donor mattered for the analysis, because public TCR beta signatures pointed to carriage of CMV infection along with the matching HLA type. Broader findings and caveats from the paper: In both this cohort and an independent roughly 330-donor cohort, the cumulative frequency of public TCR beta family members distinguished carriers of CMV infection plus the relevant HLA type. The ex vivo response was dominated by HLA-C-restricted CMV-specific TCR beta clonotypes, which also provided the single most frequent clonotype in two of eight donors.

Its CDR3 holds 18 amino acids, cysteine through phenylalanine. The CDR3 DNA has 54 bases and is translated from base 1. The germline V gene specifies MGHRA as CDR1 and YSYEKL as CDR2. For this chain, trimming is 4 bases at the V end and 0 bases at the J end, and the number of junction bases without a gene match is 6. These reads were obtained on an Illumina HiSeq 1500. The raw public data were reprocessed by TCRdb itself: fastp quality trimming at Q25, MiXCR clonotype calling, in-frame beta chains only. Each CDR3 protein appears once, grouped with its most common genes and DNA. Here the sample has 900,000 to 950,000 distinct CDR3 sequences; roughly 31% occur a single time. The ten top clones hold 11% to 15% of the sample.

Source: cultured CD8+ T cells from PBMCs, taken from culture after CMV antigen stimulation. The rearranged chain carries TRBV4-1 and TRBJ2-6; 10 nucleotides in the junction match TRBD1. The clonotype was recovered from a human donor in good health (CMV status not recorded). Some clones in this sample may be carry-over from other donors' samples. Here the CDR3 is given as CASSRTGGSPSGANVLTF. The nucleotide sequence is TGCGCCAGCAGCCGGACAGGGGGATCTCCCTCTGGGGCCAACGTCCTGACTTTC.